This T cell receptor beta chain was sequenced for a study of blood T cell repertoires in COVID-19. About the research overall: T cells, B-cell-depleted T cells, or PBMCs supplied cDNA or gDNA.

During active infection, Seattle patients enrolled and were then monitored through disease. In the authors' methods: Reference gene primer amplification yielded estimated nucleated cell counts. The assay was immunoSEQ multiplex PCR, and TCRdb's table has in-frame clones only and misses some. That table gives V, J and clone size, and the DNA gave D and trimming. The profile covers around 210,000 clones, with 85% appearing a single time and roughly 5.3% taken by the ten largest. This TCR was sampled from a man over 45 with COVID-19, enrolled during active disease. Sequencing was performed on peripheral blood.

The CDR3 DNA reads as TGTGCCAGCAGCTTAGGACTAGCGGGGTCCTACAATGAGCAGTTCTTC. Residues: CASSLGLAGSYNEQFF. This rearrangement joins TRBV13 to TRBJ2-1, with 10 bases identical to TRBD2. The V gene end was trimmed by 0 bases and the J gene end by 1 base; junction bases not matched to a gene: 0. Looked up from germline, CDR1 is PRHDT and CDR2 is FYEKMQ (reference sequence). The CDR3 spans 16 residues.